These 19 T cell receptor beta chains were sequenced from one sample in a study of tumor-infiltrating lymphocytes in oesophageal squamous cell carcinoma. Each CDR3 protein gets one entry after TCRdb re-called the PCR reads with MiXCR. The repertoire holds nearly 20,000 distinct CDR3 sequences, with more than 35% as singletons. Sequenced input: esophageal tumor tissue. The receptors shown here come from a male donor with esophageal squamous cell carcinoma.

Notes on this clonotype: An end of the junction does not agree with germline; a read error may underlie this. The chain is built from TRBV7-7 and TRBJ2-1, with D possibly being TRBD1 or TRBD2 (7 bases each). TRBJ2-7 matches the DNA end more closely, so the J call is doubtful. The CDR3 totals 15 residues. From germline, CDR1 is SSHAT and CDR2 FNYEAQ (reference sequence). The CDR3, as DNA: TGTGCTAGCAGCCCCCTGGGGCAGGGGGGGAGCGAGCAGTACTTC. It codes for CASSPLGQGGSEQYF.

This rearrangement joins TRBV7-2 to TRBJ1-1; D uncertain. The DNA matches TRBJ2-2 better at its end, which makes the J call doubtful. The CDR3 has 14 residues. Per germline, CDR1 SGHTA and CDR2 FQGNSA. The CDR3 reads CASSLQSNTGELFF. DNA of the CDR3: TGTGCCAGCAGCTTACAATCGAACACCGGGGAGCTGTTTTTT.

This clonotype was recorded at least ten times. The chain links TRBV6-1 to TRBJ1-5; D gene ambiguous. The CDR3 consists of 13 residues. V shed 7 bases and J shed 7 bases, with 14 bases lying between them. Germline V gene lookup returns CDR1 MNHNS and CDR2 SASEGT. The CDR3 DNA is TGTGCCAGCATAGGCTGGGTGGGGCAGCCCCAGCATTTT. Encoded protein: CASIGWVGQPQHF.

This clonotype has a handful of counts. This sequence joins TRBV23-1 and TRBJ1-5, with 10 bases aligning to TRBD1. TRBV23-1 is an ORF; its function is uncertain. After removal of 7 bases from V and 2 bases from J, the junction contained 14 bases not matched to a gene. The CDR3 extends over 18 amino acids. The CDR3 here is CASKRPALGQGGNQPQHF. CDR3 sequence (DNA): TGCGCCAGCAAACGTCCTGCACTTGGACAGGGGGGCAATCAGCCCCAGCATTTT.

The gene calls are TRBV28 and TRBJ2-6, with unresolved D. The DNA end favors TRBJ2-7, so the J call may be wrong. This CDR3 spans 15 amino acids. CDR1 is MDHEN and CDR2 is SYDVKM in the germline V gene. The CDR3 region has the DNA TGTGCCACGCTACCTCTGGTCTCCAGCTCCTACGAGCAGTACTTC. Translating it yields CATLPLVSSSYEQYF.

This clonotype is labeled medium-sized. The chain combines TRBV7-3 with TRBJ2-1; tentatively, D is TRBD1 (6 bases). Deletions cut 5 bases from V and 5 bases from J, with 13 bases between. CDR3 length equals 14 residues. Germline V gene lookup returns CDR1 SGHTA and CDR2 FQGTGA. CDR3 in DNA: TGTGCCAGCAGCCCCCTAGGGGGAAACAATGAGCAGTTCTTC. This gives the protein CASSPLGGNNEQFF.

The CDR3 reads CASSAGYQPQHF. The CDR3 DNA reads as TGTGCCAGCAGTGCGGGGTACCAGCCCCAGCATTTT. The chain recombines TRBV2 with TRBJ1-5; no clear D. Germline-derived CDR1 and CDR2 are SNHLY and FYNNEI. The V and J ends lost 4 bases and 7 bases respectively, with 8 bases between them. The CDR3 is made up of 12 amino acids.

This clonotype showed up many times. The J gene is TRBJ2-2, the V gene TRBV11-3; 14 bases match TRBD2. This CDR3 is 18 amino acids long. After removal of 5 bases from V and 3 bases from J, the junction contained 8 bases not matched to a gene. The germline CDR1 and CDR2 sequences are SGHNT and YENEEA. DNA for the CDR3: TGTGCCAGCAGCCCGAGACTAGCGGGGGGGCCAGACACCGGGGAGCTGTTTTTT. This codes for CASSPRLAGGPDTGELFF.

This clonotype was counted between two and nine times. The chain is built from TRBV2 and TRBJ2-5; 13 positions agree with TRBD2. V dropped 6 bases and J dropped 3; count of bases not matched to a gene: 10. The CDR3 covers 17 residues. CDR1 and CDR2 from the germline V gene are SNHLY and FYNNEI. The CDR3 loop is CASRTGRLAGGEETQYF. CDR3 coding DNA: TGTGCCAGCAGGACAGGAAGACTAGCGGGAGGCGAAGAGACCCAGTACTTC.

This clonotype rates as medium-sized. This chain connects TRBV7-3 to TRBJ2-7, with 8 bases fitting TRBD1. The germline gives CDR1 SGHTA, CDR2 FQGTGA. Trimming took 3 bases from V and 3 from J; bases not matched to a gene: 1. The CDR3 has 13 amino acids. The CDR3 DNA follows: TGTGCCAGCAGCTTCGACAGGGGCTACGAGCAGTACTTC. It is translated as CASSFDRGYEQYF.

This clonotype is classed as medium-sized. V and J are TRBV7-9 and TRBJ2-7; TRBD1 is a possible D gene (5 bases). Trimming pared 6 bases from V and 7 bases from J, leaving 19 bases between. The CDR3 is made up of 14 amino acids. In germline, CDR1 is SEHNR, CDR2 FQNEAQ (reference sequence). The CDR3 DNA reads as TGTGCCAGCAGGGCGCCAGGGCCCAATAGGGAGCAGTACTTC. It specifies CASRAPGPNREQYF. Using reference TRBV7-9 and TRBJ2-7 for the parts outside the CDR3, the full variable domain is DTGVSQNPRHKITKRGQNVTFRCDPISEHNRLYWYRQTLGQGPEFLTYFQNEAQLEKSRLLSDRFSAERPKGSFSTLEIQRTEQGDSAMYLCASRAPGPNREQYFGPGTRLTVT.

This clonotype was observed once. The V gene is TRBV7-2, the J gene TRBJ2-3, with 14 bases identical to TRBD2. The closer fit of TRBJ2-5 to the DNA end suggests the J call may be wrong. The germline V gene encodes CDR1 SGHTA and CDR2 FQGNSA. The CDR3 covers 16 residues. The CDR3 spells CASSPTGLAGAETQYF. The CDR3 DNA is TGTGCCAGCAGCCCAACGGGACTAGCGGGAGCGGAGACCCAGTACTTC.

There are a few counts of this clonotype. The genes are TRBV7-2 and TRBJ2-5; the D is unclear. CDR3 size: 13 residues. Germline V gene data show CDR1 as SGHTA and CDR2 as FQGNSA. The germline V and J ends were trimmed by 5 bases and 1 base, with 8 bases remaining between them. The CDR3 coding sequence is TGTGCCAGCAGCGCTTTGACCCAAGAGACCCAGTACTTC. Residues: CASSALTQETQYF.

In nucleotides, the CDR3 is TGTGCCAGCTCACTACTTACCGGGGGACTAGCGAAAGAGACCCAGTTCTTC. Translated, it gives CASSLLTGGLAKETQFF. The chain recombines TRBV18 with TRBJ2-6; 10 nucleotides align to TRBD2. The J call may be mistaken, given a closer DNA end match to TRBJ2-1. This CDR3 has 17 amino acids. Per germline, CDR1 KGHSH and CDR2 LQKENI.

Of note for this clonotype: The germline gene is not matched at one end of the junction; a read error may be the cause. The V call is TRBV7-6, the J call TRBJ2-3; the match to TRBD2 covers 10 bases. The germline V gene has CDR1 SGHVS and CDR2 FNYEAQ. This CDR3 contains 13 residues. CDR3 bases: TGTGCTAGCAGCCCTAGGACTAGCGGTGAGCACTTCTTC. Its translation: CASSPRTSGEHFF.

The rearrangement uses TRBV20-1 and TRBJ1-6; 9 nucleotides agree with TRBD1. The CDR3 consists of 14 residues. With 5 bases clipped from V and 6 bases from J, the junction kept 5 bases outside the gene matches. Germline CDR1 reads DFQATT; CDR2 reads SNEGSKA (reference sequence). The CDR3 DNA reads as TGCAGTGCTCCGAAGACAGGGGGTAATTCACCCCTCCACTTT. This sequence encodes CSAPKTGGNSPLHF.

A word on this clonotype: This likely comes from a read error, as the CDR3 has no conserved phenylalanine or tryptophan at its end. The limits of the CDR3 on the DNA are not certain, so only TCRdb's listed CDR3 is given. The genes are TRBV6-1 and TRBJ2-5; the DNA was not compared with TRBD1, the D call given in the table. Germline CDR1 MNHNS, CDR2 SASEGT. The CDR3 is 14 amino acids in total, end residues counted. The chain's CDR3 is CASEVSGGAFNFGN.

The chain links TRBV24-1 to TRBJ2-1; D perhaps matches TRBD1 (9 bases). The CDR3 sequence is 16 residues long. With 3 bases removed from V and 6 bases from J, the gap between germline ends came to 17 bases. Germline values: CDR1 KGHDR, CDR2 SFDVKD. CDR3 residues: CATSDPGGTGRNEQFF. CDR3 nucleotide sequence: TGTGCCACCAGTGATCCGGGAGGGACAGGGCGCAATGAGCAGTTCTTC.

This clonotype was recorded at least ten times. V and J are TRBV5-1 and TRBJ2-1; 16 nucleotides agree with TRBD2. The CDR3 spans 17 residues. The germline V gene has CDR1 SGHRS and CDR2 YFSETQ. The V segment lost 3 bases and the J segment 1 base; nucleotides outside the gene matches: 1. As DNA, the CDR3 is TGCGCCAGCAGCTGGGGACTAGCGGGAGGGTCCTACAATGAGCAGTTCTTC. Translated: CASSWGLAGGSYNEQFF.